These 21 T cell receptor beta chains were sequenced from one sample in a study of T-cell reconstitution after alpha-beta-depleted transplantation in children. The authors prepared the TCRbeta library with unique molecular identifiers. MiXCR, applied by TCRdb to the PCR reads, yields one record per CDR3 protein. The top ten clones hold 0.79% of a sample with approximately 630,000 distinct CDR3 sequences, around 14% of them seen once. Material: PBMCs, obtained before TCRalphabeta/CD19-depleted stem cell transplant. These receptors all come from a girl aged 2 to 10 with congenital amegakaryocytic thrombocytopenia, due to receive a stem cell transplant.

This clonotype was detected a few times. The chain couples TRBV9 to TRBJ2-1; 14 nucleotides agree with TRBD2. This CDR3 region has 17 residues. Germline V gene data show CDR1 as SGDLS and CDR2 as YYNGEE. V dropped 4 bases and J dropped 3; count of bases not matched to a gene: 6. The DNA for the CDR3 is TGTGCCAGCAGCATGGGACTAGCGGGAGTTATCTACAATGAGCAGTTCTTC. Translated, it gives CASSMGLAGVIYNEQFF.

This clonotype was counted ten times or more. This sequence joins TRBV19 and TRBJ2-7; 8 nucleotides agree with TRBD1. After removal of 4 bases from V and 3 bases from J, the junction contained 8 bases not matched to a gene. The CDR3 has 15 amino acids. In germline, CDR1 is LNHDA, CDR2 SQIVND (reference sequence). This CDR3 is CASSTEQGGGYEQYF. CDR3 DNA sequence: TGTGCCAGTAGTACGGAACAGGGGGGTGGCTACGAGCAGTACTTC.

This clonotype was observed at least ten times. The chain uses TRBV6-1 and TRBJ2-1; TRBD2 might be the D (6 bases). CDR3 length: 14 amino acids. V gave up 7 bases and J gave up 5 bases, with 15 bases separating them. Germline values: CDR1 MNHNS, CDR2 SASEGT. The CDR3 sequence: CASIGLALHNEQFF. CDR3 nucleotides: TGTGCCAGCATAGGCCTAGCGCTTCACAATGAGCAGTTCTTC.

The J gene is TRBJ2-5, the V gene TRBV29-1; 7 bases are shared with TRBD1. Germline assignment: CDR1 SQVTM and CDR2 ANQGSEA. The V segment lost 5 bases and the J segment 5 bases; nucleotides outside the gene matches: 17. The CDR3 extends over 16 amino acids. CDR3 protein: CSVTPQGKEVLETQYF. Written as DNA, the CDR3 is TGCAGCGTTACTCCACAGGGGAAAGAAGTATTGGAGACCCAGTACTTC.

This clonotype was found many times. The chain uses TRBV7-2 and TRBJ1-6, with no clear D. V was shortened by 1 base and J by 8 bases, with 12 bases between the two germline ends. Germline values: CDR1 SGHTA, CDR2 FQGNSA. CDR3 length: 15 amino acids. CDR3 nucleotides: TGTGCCAGCAGCTTAGGGCGCAGCCGGTATTCACCCCTCCACTTT. It yields the protein CASSLGRSRYSPLHF.

This clonotype was counted at least ten times. The CDR3 sequence: CASSTPYNEQFF. CDR3 nucleotides: TGTGCCAGCAGTACACCCTACAATGAGCAGTTCTTC. This sequence joins TRBV12-3 or TRBV12-4 and TRBJ2-1, with D hard to call. Trimming shortened V by 5 bases and J by 2 bases, and 4 bases separated the two germline ends. CDR3 length: 12 amino acids.

V usage is TRBV12-5 and J usage is TRBJ1-1, with D uncertain. The CDR3 sequence is 15 residues long. The V gene's germline CDR1 is LGHNT and CDR2 FRNRAP. The V end lost 5 bases, the J end lost 5 bases, and 18 bases lay between the germline ends. The CDR3 DNA follows: TGTGCTAGTGGTCCGCCTCGGGCCTTGGGAACTGAAGCTTTCTTT. Its translation is CASGPPRALGTEAFF.

The chain combines TRBV4-2 with TRBJ2-7; TRBD1 might be the D (6 bases). From germline, CDR1 is LGHNA and CDR2 YNFKEQ. The CDR3 is made up of 15 amino acids. V was clipped by 1 base and J by 3 bases, with 13 bases between them. The CDR3 DNA follows: TGTGCCAGCAGCCAAGTTGGGGGCATCGGCTACGAGCAGTACTTC. This gives the protein CASSQVGGIGYEQYF.

At least ten counts were recorded for this clonotype. The chain recombines TRBV20-1 with TRBJ2-1; TRBD2 agrees at 15 bases. Germline loops: CDR1 DFQATT, CDR2 SNEGSKA (reference sequence). J gave up 4 bases and V 1 base, and 2 bases lay outside the gene matches. The CDR3 covers 16 residues. Here the CDR3 reads CSARAGTSGRYNEQFF. Written as DNA, the CDR3 is TGCAGTGCTAGAGCTGGGACTAGCGGGAGGTACAATGAGCAGTTCTTC.

The V gene is TRBV5-6, the J gene TRBJ2-7; D may be TRBD2 (5 bases). Trimming stripped 1 base from V and 3 bases from J, with 17 bases between. Germline CDR1 is SGHDT and CDR2 is YYEEEE. This CDR3 has 16 amino acids. The CDR3, as DNA: TGTGCCAGCAGCTTGCGGGGAGCTATCTCCTTCTACGAGCAGTACTTC. Its translation is CASSLRGAISFYEQYF.

Ten or more counts support this clonotype. This chain connects TRBV5-1 to TRBJ2-1, with D perhaps matching TRBD2 (6 bases). Germline lookup yields CDR1 SGHRS and CDR2 YFSETQ. The CDR3 extends over 17 amino acids. V shed 4 bases and J shed 2 bases, with 19 bases lying between them. CDR3 nucleotides: TGCGCCAGCAGCGAGGGGTTTCTAGCGAAAACCTACAATGAGCAGTTCTTC. It specifies CASSEGFLAKTYNEQFF.

In its sample, this clonotype was seen many times. The rearrangement links TRBV5-1 to TRBJ2-1; D uncertain. The CDR3 contains 12 residues. V lost 0 bases to trimming and J lost 10 bases, with 8 bases between them. Looked up from germline, CDR1 is SGHRS and CDR2 is YFSETQ. This CDR3 is CASSLVTREQFF. The CDR3 region has the DNA TGCGCCAGCAGCTTGGTCACCCGCGAGCAGTTCTTC.

This clonotype was detected ten times or more. V usage is TRBV20-1 and J usage is TRBJ2-1; 10 bases agree with TRBD2. This CDR3 has 16 residues. From germline, CDR1 is DFQATT and CDR2 SNEGSKA (reference sequence). The V and J ends lost 3 bases and 9 bases, in that order; junction bases with no gene match: 14. The DNA of the CDR3 is TGCAGTGCTAGGGATACTAGCGGGGAAGTCGGGGGTGAGCAGTTCTTC. It codes for CSARDTSGEVGGEQFF.

Only a few counts were recorded for this clonotype. The chain combines TRBV20-1 with TRBJ2-1, with 12 bases aligning to TRBD2. V dropped 4 bases and J dropped 8; count of bases not matched to a gene: 9. The V gene's germline CDR1 is DFQATT and CDR2 SNEGSKA (reference sequence). The CDR3 is 15 amino acids. The CDR3 reads CSAKRGTSGLDEQFF. The CDR3 nucleotides read TGCAGTGCTAAGCGCGGGACTAGCGGGTTGGATGAGCAGTTCTTC.

This clonotype was picked up a small number of times. The chain carries TRBV20-1 and TRBJ2-2, with a possible D match to TRBD2 (5 bases). Germline lookup yields CDR1 DFQATT and CDR2 SNEGSKA (reference sequence). V was clipped by 1 base and J by 6 bases, with 12 bases between them. CDR3 length: 14 residues. The CDR3 sequence is CSARGGSSAGELFF. CDR3 DNA: TGCAGTGCTAGAGGTGGGAGCAGCGCCGGGGAGCTGTTTTTT.

The chain carries TRBV6-5 and TRBJ1-6; a weak D match, TRBD1 (5 bases). Trimming took 6 bases from V and 10 from J, leaving 16 bases between them. CDR3 size: 14 residues. CDR1 is MNHEY, CDR2 SVGAGI, per germline. The CDR3 DNA follows: TGTGCCAGCAGAGACTCCGGGACCAAGTCACCCCTCCACTTT. Protein sequence: CASRDSGTKSPLHF.

This clonotype was observed at least ten times. The chain employs TRBV20-1 and TRBJ2-3; TRBD2 is a possible D gene (5 bases). The CDR3 is 14 amino acids. The germline gives CDR1 DFQATT, CDR2 SNEGSKA (reference sequence). The V end lost 6 bases, the J end lost 4 bases, and 17 bases lay between the germline ends. The CDR3 DNA reads as TGCAGTGCGGCACTAGAGGTAGGGCCAGATACGCAGTATTTT. As protein: CSAALEVGPDTQYF.

This clonotype was found many times. The V and J genes are TRBV28 and TRBJ1-3; unclear D gene. This CDR3 has 14 residues. Trimming removed 5 bases from V and 2 bases from J, with 10 bases in between. CDR1 is MDHEN and CDR2 is SYDVKM in the germline V gene. The CDR3 sequence is CASSTYKAGNTIYF. CDR3 DNA sequence: TGTGCCAGCAGTACCTACAAGGCTGGAAACACCATATATTTT.

This clonotype was observed once. The CDR3 region has the DNA TGTGCCAGCAGCTTAATCCGGATACTAGCGGATAATGAGCAGTTCTTC. Amino acids: CASSLIRILADNEQFF. The chain carries TRBV7-2 and TRBJ2-1; 8 bases agree with TRBD2. CDR1 is SGHTA and CDR2 is FQGNSA in the germline V gene. The CDR3 sequence is 16 residues long. After removal of 2 bases from V and 7 bases from J, the junction contained 10 bases not matched to a gene.

The chain couples TRBV7-2 to TRBJ2-1; the match to TRBD2 covers 9 bases. CDR3 size: 17 residues. Germline V gene sequence: CDR1 SGHTA, CDR2 FQGNSA. V lost 5 bases and J lost 0; bases outside the gene matches: 8. The CDR3 protein is CASSPPGSGSSYNEQFF. In DNA form, the CDR3 reads TGTGCCAGCAGCCCCCCGGGTAGCGGGAGCTCCTACAATGAGCAGTTCTTC.

The chain is built from TRBV2 and TRBJ2-1; TRBD2 is a possible D gene (5 bases). This CDR3 comprises 13 residues. In germline, CDR1 is SNHLY, CDR2 FYNNEI. Trimming left V 7 bases short and J 8 bases short, with 15 bases between. The chain's CDR3 is CASILGLSDEQFF. CDR3 DNA sequence: TGTGCCAGCATTCTAGGTCTTAGCGATGAGCAGTTCTTC.